Below are 21 T cell receptor beta chains sequenced from a single sample in a study of T cell repertoires in cytomegalovirus infection (dated by TCRdb to the late 2010s). Sequencing instrument: Illumina HiSeq 1500. Through fastp at Q25 and MiXCR, TCRdb rebuilt clones from the public reads, retaining in-frame beta chains. Rows are combined by CDR3 protein, so each entry shows the most common genes and DNA. The sample includes roughly 300,000 distinct CDR3 sequences, with roughly 23% observed a single time. 14% of the sample rests with the top ten. What was sequenced was PBMCs. These receptors originate from a human donor in good health (CMV status not recorded). Some clones in this sample may be carry-over from other donors' samples.

This clonotype appeared a few times. The chain couples TRBV29-1 to TRBJ1-1; D uncertain. The CDR3 loop spans 12 amino acids. In germline, CDR1 is SQVTM, CDR2 ANQGSEA. V dropped 1 base and J dropped 5 bases, with 8 bases sitting between them. CDR3 in DNA: TGCAGCGTTGAAGGTTTGGGAACTGAAGCTTTCTTT. Amino acids: CSVEGLGTEAFF.

This clonotype was recorded many times. The rearrangement links TRBV7-2 to TRBJ2-1; D remains unclear. Trimming took 5 bases from V and 8 from J, leaving 22 bases between them. The CDR3 contains 16 residues. CDR1 is SGHTA, CDR2 FQGNSA, per germline. CDR3 sequence reads: CASSGYRHTINDEQFF. DNA for the CDR3: TGTGCCAGCAGCGGATATAGGCACACTATCAACGATGAGCAGTTCTTC.

The sample holds many counts of this clonotype. The chain carries TRBV7-4 and TRBJ2-7; unclear D gene. Trimming pared 3 bases from V and 4 bases from J, leaving 7 bases between. Germline lookup yields CDR1 SGHVT and CDR2 SQSDAQ. The CDR3 consists of 12 residues. For the CDR3, the DNA is TGTGCCAGCAGCTTTAAGAGTTACGAGCAGTACTTC. Its translation: CASSFKSYEQYF.

The chain combines TRBV7-9 with TRBJ1-1, with 9 bases lining up with TRBD1. The CDR3 loop spans 15 amino acids. Losses at the gene ends were 3 bases for V and 8 bases for J; bases not matched to a gene: 10. Germline CDR1 is SEHNR and CDR2 is FQNEAQ (reference sequence). The CDR3 reads CASSLAGQGSEEAFF. The CDR3 nucleotides are TGTGCCAGCAGCTTGGCAGGACAGGGGAGCGAGGAAGCTTTCTTT.

This clonotype has ten or more counts. The chain has TRBV11-2 and TRBJ2-1; 7 bases map to TRBD2. Germline CDR1 is SGHAT and CDR2 is FQNNGV. The length of the CDR3 is 15 residues. V lost 5 bases, J lost 5 bases, and 9 bases stayed unmatched. The CDR3 region has the DNA TGTGCCAGCAGCCTGCCTGGTGGGACTAACAATGAGCAGTTCTTC. Its translation is CASSLPGGTNNEQFF.

The chain recombines TRBV13 with TRBJ1-5; D remains unclear. Looked up from germline, CDR1 is PRHDT and CDR2 is FYEKMQ (reference sequence). With 0 bases removed from V and 3 bases from J, the gap between germline ends came to 9 bases. The CDR3 runs to 15 residues. The CDR3 DNA reads as TGTGCCAGCAGCTTAGGTTCCGGAAACAATCAGCCCCAGCATTTT. Its protein is CASSLGSGNNQPQHF.

This clonotype has a handful of counts. The V and J genes are TRBV28 and TRBJ2-7; weak D call: TRBD2 (6 bases). The germline CDR1 and CDR2 sequences are MDHEN and SYDVKM. The CDR3 sequence is 14 residues long. Trimming took off 7 bases at V and 4 bases at J, with 17 bases between the two ends. Here the CDR3 DNA reads TGTGCCAGCATCCTGGGCGGGACCGAATACGAGCAGTACTTC. This translates into CASILGGTEYEQYF.

The chain recombines TRBV19 with TRBJ2-7, with D perhaps TRBD2 (5 bases). This CDR3 spans 12 amino acids. The germline V gene encodes CDR1 LNHDA and CDR2 SQIVND (reference sequence). V dropped 11 bases and J dropped 5 bases, with 16 bases sitting between them. CDR3 DNA sequence: TGTGCCGGGAAGCGAGGGAAACACGAGCAGTACTTC. Protein product: CAGKRGKHEQYF.

The table lists this clonotype with a few counts. J is TRBJ2-7 and V is TRBV7-2; D not resolved. The CDR3 covers 15 residues. Germline V gene lookup returns CDR1 SGHTA and CDR2 FQGNSA. V was clipped by 0 bases and J by 0 bases, with 9 bases between them. In DNA, the CDR3 is TGTGCCAGCAGCTTAGCTGCGGACGGCTCCTACGAGCAGTACTTC. Its protein product is CASSLAADGSYEQYF.

This clonotype showed up just a few times. This chain's CDR3 is CASSSGGTGVTYGYTF. The CDR3 DNA follows: TGTGCCAGCAGCTCGGGCGGTACAGGGGTGACCTATGGCTACACCTTC. This sequence joins TRBV7-9 and TRBJ1-2; 7 nucleotides agree with TRBD1. Losses at the gene ends were 4 bases for V and 4 bases for J; bases not matched to a gene: 12. Germline V CDR1 and CDR2: SEHNR, FQNEAQ (reference sequence). This CDR3 is 16 amino acids long.

This clonotype was found many times. The chain couples TRBV28 to TRBJ2-7; D possibly corresponds to TRBD2 (6 bases). Trimming removed 3 bases at V and 2 bases at J, with 17 bases between. The CDR3 has 16 residues. The V gene's germline CDR1 is MDHEN and CDR2 SYDVKM. The CDR3 loop is CASSFKVRGPTYEQYF. The CDR3 region has the DNA TGTGCCAGCAGTTTTAAGGTGCGGGGCCCCACCTACGAGCAGTACTTC.

This clonotype was picked up many times. CDR3 residues: CASSLGQGYSPLHF. As DNA, the CDR3 is TGTGCCAGCAGCCTGGGACAGGGTTATTCACCCCTCCACTTT. The genes are TRBV28 and TRBJ1-6; 9 bases map to TRBD1. The trim removed 6 bases at V and 8 bases at J, leaving 5 bases unmatched. Germline V gene data show CDR1 as MDHEN and CDR2 as SYDVKM. The CDR3 runs 14 residues.

The gene calls are TRBV2 and TRBJ2-5; unclear D gene. The CDR3 is 16 residues long. V was cut by 2 bases and J by 0 bases, with 13 bases left in between. Germline-derived CDR1 and CDR2 are SNHLY and FYNNEI. The CDR3 is CASSERAATNQETQYF. The CDR3 bases are TGTGCCAGCAGTGAAAGGGCGGCTACCAACCAAGAGACCCAGTACTTC. The whole variable domain, filled in from reference TRBV2 and TRBJ2-5, reads EPEVTQTPSHQVTQMGQEVILRCVPISNHLYFYWYRQILGQKVEFLVSFYNNEISEKSEIFDDQFSVERPDGSNFTLKIRSTKLEDSAMYFCASSERAATNQETQYFGPGTRLLVL.

This clonotype has just one count. One end of the junction varies from germline; a read error may be responsible. The rearrangement uses TRBV6-4 and TRBJ1-1; TRBD1 might be the D (6 bases). Germline assignment: CDR1 MRHNA and CDR2 SNTAGT. This CDR3 contains 14 residues. As DNA, the CDR3 is TGTGCCAGCAGTGACTCTGGGGGCGGAGGAAAACGGACCTTT. As protein: CASSDSGGGGKRTF.

This clonotype was counted between two and nine times. In nucleotides, the CDR3 is TGTGCCAGCAGTCCCCACTCGAGCGGGGAGCAGTACTTC. It encodes CASSPHSSGEQYF. V and J are TRBV12-3 or TRBV12-4 and TRBJ2-7; tentatively, D is TRBD2 (6 bases). With 5 bases removed from V and 7 bases from J, the gap between germline ends came to 15 bases. The CDR3 covers 13 residues.

This clonotype was recorded at least ten times. This chain joins TRBV6-5 and TRBJ2-6; D could derive from TRBD1 or TRBD2 (5 bases each). Trimming shortened V by 6 bases and J by 1 base, and 16 bases separated the two germline ends. From germline, CDR1 is MNHEY and CDR2 SVGAGI. CDR3 length: 17 amino acids. As DNA, the CDR3 is TGTGCCAGCAGGGCAGAAGGGACCCTATCTGGGGCCAACGTCCTGACTTTC. Protein: CASRAEGTLSGANVLTF.

The V gene is TRBV15, the J gene TRBJ2-1, with 12 nucleotides matching TRBD2. Germline lookup yields CDR1 LNHNV and CDR2 YYDKDF (reference sequence). The CDR3 consists of 16 residues. J was trimmed by 5 bases and V by 2 bases; bases with no gene match: 4. In DNA form, the CDR3 reads TGTGCCACCAGCAGAATAGGACTAGCGGGAAACAATGAGCAGTTCTTC. Translated: CATSRIGLAGNNEQFF.

There are many counts of this clonotype. The chain employs TRBV28 and TRBJ2-6; 12 positions match TRBD1. The junction had 11 bases not matched to a gene; V was cut back by 5 bases and J by 3 bases. Per germline, CDR1 MDHEN and CDR2 SYDVKM. The CDR3 has 19 amino acids. CDR3 sequence: CASSLYRGQGARGANVLTF. Written as DNA, the CDR3 is TGTGCCAGCAGTCTTTATAGGGGACAGGGGGCGCGTGGGGCCAACGTCCTGACTTTC.

This rearrangement joins TRBV5-1 to TRBJ1-1; no firm D call. The V gene lost 5 bases and the J gene lost 3 bases, with 11 bases spanning the gap. The CDR3 loop spans 13 amino acids. Germline-derived CDR1 and CDR2 are SGHRS and YFSETQ. CDR3 protein: CASSHTSDTEAFF. Written as DNA, the CDR3 is TGCGCCAGCAGTCATACGTCGGACACTGAAGCTTTCTTT.

This clonotype was recorded many times. CDR3: CASSLQGQGGTEAFF. In DNA, the CDR3 is TGTGCCAGCAGCTTGCAGGGACAGGGGGGCACTGAAGCTTTCTTT. V usage is TRBV7-9 and J usage is TRBJ1-1; 11 positions match TRBD1. The CDR3 has 15 residues. CDR1 and CDR2 (germline): SEHNR, FQNEAQ (reference sequence). Trimming at V came to 3 bases and at J to 4 bases, leaving 4 bases not matched to a gene.

This clonotype came up many times. The chain links TRBV5-5 to TRBJ2-1; possible D gene TRBD1, 6 bases. In germline, CDR1 is SGHKS, CDR2 YYEKEE (reference sequence). The CDR3 length is 15 residues. V was cut by 5 bases and J by 5 bases, with 17 bases left in between. For the CDR3, the DNA is TGTGCCAGCAGTCCGGACAGAATTTTCAACAATGAGCAGTTCTTC. This codes for CASSPDRIFNNEQFF.